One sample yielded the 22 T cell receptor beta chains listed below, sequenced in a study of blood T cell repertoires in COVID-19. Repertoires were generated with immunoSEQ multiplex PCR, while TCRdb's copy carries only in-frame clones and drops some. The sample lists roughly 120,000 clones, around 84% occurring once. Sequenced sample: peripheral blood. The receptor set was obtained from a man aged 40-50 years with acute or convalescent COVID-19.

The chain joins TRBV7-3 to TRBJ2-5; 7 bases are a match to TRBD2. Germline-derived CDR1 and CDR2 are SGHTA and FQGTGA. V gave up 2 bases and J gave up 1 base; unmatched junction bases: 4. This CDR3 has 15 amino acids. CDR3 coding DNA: TGTGCCAGCAGCTTAGCTCCGGGGGGCCAAGAGACCCAGTACTTC. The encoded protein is CASSLAPGGQETQYF.

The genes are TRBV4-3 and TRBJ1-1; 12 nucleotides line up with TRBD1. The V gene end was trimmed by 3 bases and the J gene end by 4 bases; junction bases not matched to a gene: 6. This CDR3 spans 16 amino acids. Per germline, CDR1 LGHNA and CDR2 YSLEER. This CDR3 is CASSHHWDRGPTEAFF. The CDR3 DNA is TGCGCCAGCAGCCACCATTGGGACAGGGGGCCCACTGAAGCTTTCTTT.

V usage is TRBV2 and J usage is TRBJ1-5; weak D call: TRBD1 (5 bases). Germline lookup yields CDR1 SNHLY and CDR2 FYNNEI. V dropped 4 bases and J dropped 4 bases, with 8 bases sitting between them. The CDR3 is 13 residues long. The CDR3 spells CASSGYRNQPQHF. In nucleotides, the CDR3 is TGTGCCAGCAGTGGGTACAGGAATCAGCCCCAGCATTTT.

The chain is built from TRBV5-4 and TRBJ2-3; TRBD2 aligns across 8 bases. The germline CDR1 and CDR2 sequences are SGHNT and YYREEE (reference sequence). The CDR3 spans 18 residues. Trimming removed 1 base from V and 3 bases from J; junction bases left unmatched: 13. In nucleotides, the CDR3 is TGTGCCAGCAGCTTGAAGAGACTGGCGGGGGGAGGGACAGATACGCAGTATTTT. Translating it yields CASSLKRLAGGGTDTQYF.

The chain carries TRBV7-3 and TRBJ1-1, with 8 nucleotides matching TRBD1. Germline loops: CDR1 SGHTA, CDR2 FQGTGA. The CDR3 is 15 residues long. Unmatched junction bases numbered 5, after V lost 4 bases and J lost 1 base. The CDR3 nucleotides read TGTGCCAGCAGCTCGCAGGGGGCTGCGAACACTGAAGCTTTCTTT. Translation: CASSSQGAANTEAFF.

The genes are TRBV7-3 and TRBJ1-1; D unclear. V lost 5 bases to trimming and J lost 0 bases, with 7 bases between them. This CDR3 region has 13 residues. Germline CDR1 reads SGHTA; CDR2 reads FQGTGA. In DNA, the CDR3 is TGTGCCAGCAGCGAACGGGTGAACACTGAAGCTTTCTTT. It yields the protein CASSERVNTEAFF.

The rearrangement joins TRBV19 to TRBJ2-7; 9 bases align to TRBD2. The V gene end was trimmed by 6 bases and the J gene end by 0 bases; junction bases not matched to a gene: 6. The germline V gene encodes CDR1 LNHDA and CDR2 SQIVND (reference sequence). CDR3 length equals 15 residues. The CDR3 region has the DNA TGTGCCAGTAGCCAAGAGCGGGGGGCCTCCTACGAGCAGTACTTC. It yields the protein CASSQERGASYEQYF.

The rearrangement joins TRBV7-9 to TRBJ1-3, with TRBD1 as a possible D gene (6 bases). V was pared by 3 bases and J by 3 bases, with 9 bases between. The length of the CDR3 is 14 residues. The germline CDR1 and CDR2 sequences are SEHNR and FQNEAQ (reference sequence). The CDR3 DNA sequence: TGTGCCAGCAGCTTTCCAGGGGATGGAAACACCATATATTTT. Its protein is CASSFPGDGNTIYF.

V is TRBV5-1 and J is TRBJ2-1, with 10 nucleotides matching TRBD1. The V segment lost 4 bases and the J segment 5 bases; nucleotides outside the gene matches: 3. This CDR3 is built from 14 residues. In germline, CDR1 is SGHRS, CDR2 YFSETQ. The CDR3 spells CASSAGTGDNEQFF. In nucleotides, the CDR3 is TGCGCCAGCAGCGCCGGGACAGGGGACAATGAGCAGTTCTTC.

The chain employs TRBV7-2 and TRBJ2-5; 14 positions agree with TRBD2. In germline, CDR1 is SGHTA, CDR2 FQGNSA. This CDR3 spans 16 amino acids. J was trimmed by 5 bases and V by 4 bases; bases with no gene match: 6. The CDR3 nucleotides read TGTGCCAGCAGCTCCCGACTAGCGGGGGGGGCGGAGACCCAGTACTTC. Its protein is CASSSRLAGGAETQYF.

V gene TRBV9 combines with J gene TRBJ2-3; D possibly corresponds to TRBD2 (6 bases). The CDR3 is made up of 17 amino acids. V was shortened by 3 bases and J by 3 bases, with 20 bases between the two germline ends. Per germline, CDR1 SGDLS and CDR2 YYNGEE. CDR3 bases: TGTGCCAGCAGCGCTGGGGGACTGGGGCTAGCGACAGATACGCAGTATTTT. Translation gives CASSAGGLGLATDTQYF.

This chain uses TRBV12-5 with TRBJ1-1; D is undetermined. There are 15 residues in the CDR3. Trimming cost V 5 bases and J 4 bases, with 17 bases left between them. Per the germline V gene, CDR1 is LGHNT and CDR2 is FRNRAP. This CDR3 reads CASGRSTESTTEAFF. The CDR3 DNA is TGTGCTAGTGGTCGTTCCACAGAGTCTACCACTGAAGCTTTCTTT.

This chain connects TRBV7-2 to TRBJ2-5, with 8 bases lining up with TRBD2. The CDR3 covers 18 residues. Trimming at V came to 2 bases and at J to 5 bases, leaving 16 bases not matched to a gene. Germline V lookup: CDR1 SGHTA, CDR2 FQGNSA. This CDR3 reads CASSLFADLRGVWETQYF. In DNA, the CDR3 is TGTGCCAGCAGCTTATTCGCCGATTTGCGGGGGGTCTGGGAGACCCAGTACTTC.

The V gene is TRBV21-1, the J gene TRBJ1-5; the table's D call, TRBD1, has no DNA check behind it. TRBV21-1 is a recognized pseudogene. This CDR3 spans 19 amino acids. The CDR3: CASSKGPHHPGVSNQPQHF. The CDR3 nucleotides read TGTGCCAGCAGCAAAGGCCCACATCACCCAGGGGTCAGCAATCAGCCCCAGCATTTT.

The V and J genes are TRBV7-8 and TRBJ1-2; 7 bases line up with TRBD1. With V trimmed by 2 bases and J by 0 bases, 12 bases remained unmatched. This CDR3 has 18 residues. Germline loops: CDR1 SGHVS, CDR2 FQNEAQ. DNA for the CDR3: TGTGCCAGCAGCTTAACCCGGACAGGACTACTTTCTAACTATGGCTACACCTTC. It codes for CASSLTRTGLLSNYGYTF.

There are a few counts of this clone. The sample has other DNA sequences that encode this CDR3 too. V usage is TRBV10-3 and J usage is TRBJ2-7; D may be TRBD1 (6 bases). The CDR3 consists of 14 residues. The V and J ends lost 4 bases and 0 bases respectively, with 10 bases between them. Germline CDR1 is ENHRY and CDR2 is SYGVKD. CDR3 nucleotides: TGTGCCATCAGTGGACAGGAGAGCTCCTACGAGCAGTACTTC. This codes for CAISGQESSYEQYF.

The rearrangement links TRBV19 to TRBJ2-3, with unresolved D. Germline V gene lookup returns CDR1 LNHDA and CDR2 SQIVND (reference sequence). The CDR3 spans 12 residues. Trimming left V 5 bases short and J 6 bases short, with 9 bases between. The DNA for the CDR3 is TGTGCCAGTAGTCCGACACAGGATACGCAGTATTTT. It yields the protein CASSPTQDTQYF.

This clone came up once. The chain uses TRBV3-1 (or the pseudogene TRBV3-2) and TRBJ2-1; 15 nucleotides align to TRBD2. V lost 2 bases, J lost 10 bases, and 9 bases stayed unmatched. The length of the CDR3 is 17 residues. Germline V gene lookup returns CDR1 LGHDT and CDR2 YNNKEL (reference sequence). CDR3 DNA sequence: TGTGCCAGCAGCCAACGTCGGACTAGCGGGGGGGCCGAGGAGCAGTTCTTC. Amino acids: CASSQRRTSGGAEEQFF.

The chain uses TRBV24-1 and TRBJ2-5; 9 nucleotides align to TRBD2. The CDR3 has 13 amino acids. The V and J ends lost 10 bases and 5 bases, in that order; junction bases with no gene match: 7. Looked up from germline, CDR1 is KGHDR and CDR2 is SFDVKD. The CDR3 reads CATKGLAGETQYF. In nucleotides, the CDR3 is TGTGCCACAAAGGGACTAGCCGGGGAGACCCAGTACTTC.

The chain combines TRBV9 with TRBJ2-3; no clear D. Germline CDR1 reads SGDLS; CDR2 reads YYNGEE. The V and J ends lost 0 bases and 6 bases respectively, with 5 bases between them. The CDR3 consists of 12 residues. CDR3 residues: CASSVAEDTQYF. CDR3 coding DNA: TGTGCCAGCAGCGTAGCCGAGGATACGCAGTATTTT.

The CDR3 loop is CASSAMDSNPFVNTIYF. In DNA, the CDR3 is TGTGCCAGCAGCGCGATGGACAGTAACCCCTTCGTGAACACCATATATTTT. The V call is TRBV9, the J call TRBJ1-3; TRBD1 is a possible D gene (6 bases). There are 17 residues in the CDR3. Trimming stripped 3 bases from V and 7 bases from J, with 23 bases between. Germline V gives CDR1 SGDLS, CDR2 YYNGEE.

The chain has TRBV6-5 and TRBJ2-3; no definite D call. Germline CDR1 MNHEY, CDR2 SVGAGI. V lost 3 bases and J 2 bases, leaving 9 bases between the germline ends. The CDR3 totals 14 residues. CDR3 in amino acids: CASSYEAYTDTQYF. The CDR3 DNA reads TGTGCCAGCAGTTATGAGGCCTACACAGATACGCAGTATTTT.